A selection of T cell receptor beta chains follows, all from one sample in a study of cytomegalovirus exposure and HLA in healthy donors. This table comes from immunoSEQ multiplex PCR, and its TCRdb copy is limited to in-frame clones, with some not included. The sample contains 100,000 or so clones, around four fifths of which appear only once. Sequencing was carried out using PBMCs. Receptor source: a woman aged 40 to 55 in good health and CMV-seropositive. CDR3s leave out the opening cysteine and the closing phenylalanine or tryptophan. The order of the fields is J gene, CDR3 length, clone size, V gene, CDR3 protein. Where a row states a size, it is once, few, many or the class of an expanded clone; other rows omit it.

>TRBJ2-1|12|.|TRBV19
ASSIGGSYNEQF
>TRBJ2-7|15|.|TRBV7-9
ASSLRGGLAGVVEQY
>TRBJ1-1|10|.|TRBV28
ASSSSGGKAF
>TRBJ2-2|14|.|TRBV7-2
ASSLQGVLGTGELF
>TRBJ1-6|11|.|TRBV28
ASSSRADSPLH
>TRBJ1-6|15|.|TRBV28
ASSGSQGFFLGTPLH
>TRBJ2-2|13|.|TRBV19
ASSINRGEAGELF
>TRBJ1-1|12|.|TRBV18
ASSPGTGGTEAF
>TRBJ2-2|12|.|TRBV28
ASRNQGATGELF
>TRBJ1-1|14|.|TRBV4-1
ASRDATGNMNTEAF
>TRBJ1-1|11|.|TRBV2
ASTHRVNTEAF
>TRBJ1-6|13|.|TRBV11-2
ASTLRGGVHSPLH
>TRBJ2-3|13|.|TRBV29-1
SVEGLAGVTDTQY
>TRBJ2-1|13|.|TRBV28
ASSQRTSSYNEQF
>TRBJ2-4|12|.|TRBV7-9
ASSEQGLKNIQY
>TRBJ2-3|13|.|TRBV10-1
ASSLTSGRTDTQY
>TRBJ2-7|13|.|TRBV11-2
ASSLVGRRAYEQY
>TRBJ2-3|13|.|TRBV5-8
ASSSDLAEGDTQY
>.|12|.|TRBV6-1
ASSQDSHSYEQY
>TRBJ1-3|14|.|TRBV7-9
ASSLRFGEGVDTIY
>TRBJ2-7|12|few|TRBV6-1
ASSPSRAENEQY
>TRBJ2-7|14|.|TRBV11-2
ASSLGAGVISYEQY
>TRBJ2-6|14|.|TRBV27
ASSLQTGAGANVLT
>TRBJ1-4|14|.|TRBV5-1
ASSLGGSEDSEKLF
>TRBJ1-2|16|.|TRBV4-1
ASSQDPGQGIKIHGYT
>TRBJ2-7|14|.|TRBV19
ASTPTGKGSGVEQY
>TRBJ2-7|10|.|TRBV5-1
ASSLGGYEQY
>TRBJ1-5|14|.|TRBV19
ATLNLGQGYNQPQH
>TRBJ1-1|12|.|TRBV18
ASSTRVGGYEAF
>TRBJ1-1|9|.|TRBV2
ASRAGSEAF
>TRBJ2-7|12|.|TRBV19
ASSIDGGTYEQY
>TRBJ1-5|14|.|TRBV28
ASGLLDFPPGQPQH
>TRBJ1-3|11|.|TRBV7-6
ASSLTTGNTIY
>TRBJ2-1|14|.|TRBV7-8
ASSTTGTGIDNEQF
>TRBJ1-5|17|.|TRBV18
ASSPLRILQGRSNQPQH
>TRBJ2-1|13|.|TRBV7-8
ASSLGRGLYNEQF
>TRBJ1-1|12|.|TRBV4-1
ASSHPPGTTEAF
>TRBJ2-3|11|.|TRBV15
ATSRGIDGGVY
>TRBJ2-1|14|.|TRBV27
ASSLLRDRGDNEQF
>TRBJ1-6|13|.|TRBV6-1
ASSSRVTYNSPLH
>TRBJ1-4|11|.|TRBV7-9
ASSSTGFEKLF
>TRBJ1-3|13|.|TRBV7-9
AGSYRRGPGNTIY
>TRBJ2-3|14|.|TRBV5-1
ASSSGLAGVIDTQY
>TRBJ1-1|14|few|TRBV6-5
ASSYSGTAWRAEAF
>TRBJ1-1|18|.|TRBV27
ASIRPARWGTGKTNTEAF
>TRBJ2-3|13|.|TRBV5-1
ASSLGGGTTNTQY
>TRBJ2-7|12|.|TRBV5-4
ASSFTGATYEQY
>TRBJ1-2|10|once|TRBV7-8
ASSQNRGTFT
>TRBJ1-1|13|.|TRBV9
ASSALTGSPTEAF
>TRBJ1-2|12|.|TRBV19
ASSLAGGGYGYT
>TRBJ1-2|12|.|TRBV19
ASSIRPGDYGYT
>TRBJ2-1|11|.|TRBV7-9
ASSFALDNEQF
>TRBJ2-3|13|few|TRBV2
ASSGRLGGTDTQY